This TCR beta chain was recorded in a study of T cells in Graves' hyperthyroidism and ophthalmopathy. This CDR3 comprises 15 residues. V lost 0 bases, J lost 5 bases, and 12 bases lay in between. CDR1 is MGHRA and CDR2 is YSYEKL in the germline V gene. Amplification of TCR beta CDR3 regions used RNA as the template. First-round RT-PCR targeting the TCR CDR3 was performed with the HTBI primer set. One entry per CDR3 protein results from TCRdb running MiXCR on the multiplex PCR reads. The data show roughly 740,000 distinct CDR3 sequences, with over 15% seen just once and 8.4% held by the top ten. Sequencing was carried out using blood. The receptor was isolated from a man aged 18 to 29 with Graves' hyperthyroidism. This sequence joins TRBV4-1 and TRBJ2-3; no clear D. The CDR3 DNA sequence: TGCGCCAGCAGCCAAGATGGCCAGTTCGGAGATACGCAGTATTTT. It specifies CASSQDGQFGDTQYF.